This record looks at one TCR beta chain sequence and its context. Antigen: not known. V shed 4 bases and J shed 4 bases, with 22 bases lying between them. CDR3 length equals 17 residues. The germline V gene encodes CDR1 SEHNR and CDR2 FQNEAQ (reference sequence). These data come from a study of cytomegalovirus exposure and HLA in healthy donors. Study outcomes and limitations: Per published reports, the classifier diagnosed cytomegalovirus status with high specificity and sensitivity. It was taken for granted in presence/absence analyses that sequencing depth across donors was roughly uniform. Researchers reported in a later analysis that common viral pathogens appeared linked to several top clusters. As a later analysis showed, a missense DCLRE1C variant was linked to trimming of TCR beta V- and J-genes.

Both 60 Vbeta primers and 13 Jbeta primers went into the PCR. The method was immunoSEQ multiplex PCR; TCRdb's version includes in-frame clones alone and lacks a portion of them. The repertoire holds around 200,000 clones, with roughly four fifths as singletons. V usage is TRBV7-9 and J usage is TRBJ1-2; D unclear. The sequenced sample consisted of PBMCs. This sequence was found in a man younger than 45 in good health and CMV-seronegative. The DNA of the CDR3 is TGTGCCAGCAGCTCTTCCTTCGGGATCCCCGACGCCTATGGCTACACCTTC. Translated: CASSSSFGIPDAYGYTF.